This T cell receptor (beta chain) came from a study of shared clonotypes between healthy human individuals. The data were produced by immunoSEQ multiplex PCR, yet TCRdb's version contains in-frame clones alone and is incomplete. Of about 2.4 million clones listed, 93% are singletons. The TCR sequence derives from a young man in good health. Some clones in this sample may be carry-over from other donors' samples. The material sequenced was naive CD4+ T cells from PBMCs. The subset: CD45RA+ positively selected.

CDR3 amino acids: CASTNTGAHTEAFF. The DNA of the CDR3 is TGCGCCAGCACCAATACAGGGGCTCACACTGAAGCTTTCTTT. The chain couples TRBV5-1 to TRBJ1-1, with 7 bases that match TRBD1. The CDR3 runs to 14 residues. The germline V gene has CDR1 SGHRS and CDR2 YFSETQ. J lost 3 bases, V lost 6 bases, and 8 bases had no gene match.